Following are 6 T cell receptor beta chains from one sample sequenced in a study of CXCR3-negative and CXCR3-positive naive CD8 T cells. Notes on the study in general: Greater hydrophobicity was found in TRB CDR3s of CXCR3-positive naive cells than of CXCR3-negative naive cells.

The authors made the TRB cDNA libraries by 5' RACE using UMI labels. Following a re-call of the 5' RACE reads, TCRdb has one entry per CDR3 protein and lacks DNA. The sample table includes 90,000 to 150,000 distinct CDR3 sequences. Their cognate antigens are unknown. The sample consisted of naive CXCR3+ CD8+ T cells from blood. Stated subset: CD45RO-CCR7+CD27+CD95- naive CD8+ T cells expressing CXCR3 (TNR3+). Receptors originate from a human donor in good health. Some clones in this sample may be carry-over from other donors' samples.

The rearrangement joins TRBV29-1 to TRBJ2-5. The germline V gene encodes CDR1 SQVTM and CDR2 ANQGSEA. The CDR3 spans 12 residues. The CDR3 spells CSVEDQRIEQYF.

The rearrangement uses TRBV20-1 and TRBJ1-6. Germline values: CDR1 DFQATT, CDR2 SNEGSKA (reference sequence). The CDR3 extends over 19 amino acids. The CDR3 reads CSARDYGRAGFLRDSPLHF.

The chain carries TRBV20-1 and TRBJ1-6; there is no DNA to check the TCRdb D call of TRBD1. This CDR3 region has 15 residues. Germline V CDR1 and CDR2: DFQATT, SNEGSKA (reference sequence). The CDR3: CSARRTGSYNSPLHF.

The chain is built from TRBV20-1 and TRBJ1-2; TCRdb lists TRBD1, though no DNA is available to test this call. CDR3 size: 15 residues. CDR1 and CDR2 from the germline V gene are DFQATT and SNEGSKA (reference sequence). The CDR3 sequence: CSARDPPGLAYGYTF.

J is TRBJ1-6 and V is TRBV7-3. Germline CDR1 SGHTA, CDR2 FQGTGA. The CDR3 length is 13 residues. The CDR3 sequence: CASSLSGNSPLHF.

The rearrangement joins TRBV9 to TRBJ2-1; TCRdb outputs TRBD1, but without DNA this stays unchecked. CDR1 and CDR2 from the germline V gene are SGDLS and YYNGEE. The CDR3 sequence is 15 residues long. CDR3 region: CASSEQGANYNEQFF.